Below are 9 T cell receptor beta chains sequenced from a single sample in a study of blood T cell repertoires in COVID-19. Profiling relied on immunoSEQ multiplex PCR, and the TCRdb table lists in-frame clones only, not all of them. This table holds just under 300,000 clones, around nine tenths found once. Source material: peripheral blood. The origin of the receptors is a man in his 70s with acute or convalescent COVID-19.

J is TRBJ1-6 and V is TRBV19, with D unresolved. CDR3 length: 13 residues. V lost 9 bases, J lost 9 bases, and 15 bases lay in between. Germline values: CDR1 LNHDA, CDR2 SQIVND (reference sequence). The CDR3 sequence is CARTRTRCSPLHF. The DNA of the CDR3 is TGTGCCAGAACTAGGACCCGGTGTTCACCCCTCCACTTT.

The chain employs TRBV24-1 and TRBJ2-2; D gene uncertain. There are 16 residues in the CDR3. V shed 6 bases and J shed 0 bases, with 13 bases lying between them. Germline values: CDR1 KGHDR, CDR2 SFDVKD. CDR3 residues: CATSSHLRTNTGELFF. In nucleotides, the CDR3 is TGTGCCACCAGTAGTCACCTACGAACGAACACCGGGGAGCTGTTTTTT.

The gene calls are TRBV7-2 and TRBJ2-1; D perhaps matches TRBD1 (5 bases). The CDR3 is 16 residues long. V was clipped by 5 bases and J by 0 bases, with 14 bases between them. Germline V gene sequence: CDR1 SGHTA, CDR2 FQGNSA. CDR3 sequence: CASSARQSSSYNEQFF. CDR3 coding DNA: TGTGCCAGCAGCGCGAGACAGTCTAGCTCCTACAATGAGCAGTTCTTC.

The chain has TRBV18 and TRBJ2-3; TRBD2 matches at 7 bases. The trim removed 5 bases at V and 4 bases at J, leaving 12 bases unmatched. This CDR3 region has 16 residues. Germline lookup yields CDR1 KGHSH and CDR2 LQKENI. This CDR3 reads CASSTIPGGQADTQYF. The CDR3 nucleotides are TGTGCCAGCTCAACTATTCCGGGAGGTCAGGCAGATACGCAGTATTTT.

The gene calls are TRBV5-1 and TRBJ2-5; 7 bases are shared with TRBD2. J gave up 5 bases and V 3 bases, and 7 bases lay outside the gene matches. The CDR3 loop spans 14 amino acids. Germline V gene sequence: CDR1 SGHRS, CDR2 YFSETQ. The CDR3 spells CASSSATSHETQYF. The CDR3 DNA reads TGCGCCAGCAGCTCGGCGACTAGCCACGAGACCCAGTACTTC.

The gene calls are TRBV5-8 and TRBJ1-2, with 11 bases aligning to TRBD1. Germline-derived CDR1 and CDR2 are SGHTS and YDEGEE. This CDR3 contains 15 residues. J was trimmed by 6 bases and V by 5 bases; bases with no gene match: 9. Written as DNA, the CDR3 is TGTGCCAGCAGGGGACGGACAGGGGGCGGTCATGGCTACACCTTC. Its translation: CASRGRTGGGHGYTF.

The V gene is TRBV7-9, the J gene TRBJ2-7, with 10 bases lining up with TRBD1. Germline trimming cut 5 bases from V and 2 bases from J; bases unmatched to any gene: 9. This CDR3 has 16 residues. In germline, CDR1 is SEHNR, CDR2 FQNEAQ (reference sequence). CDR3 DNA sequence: TGTGCCAGCAGCCCCGGGACAGGGGCGACGACCTACGAGCAGTACTTC. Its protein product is CASSPGTGATTYEQYF.

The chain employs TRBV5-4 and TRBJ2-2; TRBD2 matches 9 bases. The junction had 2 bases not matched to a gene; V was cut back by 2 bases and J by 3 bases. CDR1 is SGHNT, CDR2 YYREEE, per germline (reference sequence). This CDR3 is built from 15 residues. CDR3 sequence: CASSLAGGHTGELFF. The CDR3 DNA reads TGTGCCAGCAGCTTAGCGGGGGGTCACACCGGGGAGCTGTTTTTT.

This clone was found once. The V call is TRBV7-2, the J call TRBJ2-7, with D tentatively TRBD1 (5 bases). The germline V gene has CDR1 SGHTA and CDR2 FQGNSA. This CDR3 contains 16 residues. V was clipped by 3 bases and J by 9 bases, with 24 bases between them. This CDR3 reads CASSLTGRGSPRRQYF. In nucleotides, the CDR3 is TGTGCCAGCAGCTTGACGGGTAGGGGATCCCCGCGGCGGCAGTACTTC.